This note documents a single T cell receptor (beta chain) sequence. What it recognizes is unknown. Produced via immunoSEQ multiplex PCR; TCRdb's table is partial and in-frame only. The sample carries roughly 97,000 clones, roughly 79% recorded once. Trimming took off 6 bases at V and 3 bases at J, with 9 bases between the two ends. Per the germline V gene, CDR1 is MNHEY and CDR2 is SMNVEV (reference sequence). CDR3 length equals 13 residues. This record comes from a study of radiotherapy plus CTLA-4 blockade in lung cancer. Focal radiation and CTLA-4 blockade (ipilimumab) were tested in chemo-refractory metastatic non-small-cell lung cancer patients. General study results and limits: Reported findings show early blood T cell clone dynamics, with interferon-beta, best predicted response. Blood TCR clones of tumor origin expanded after radiotherapy plus ipilimumab.

The rearrangement joins TRBV27 to TRBJ1-5; D uncertain. The source material was peripheral blood, sampled from a patient treated with radiotherapy plus ipilimumab. This TCR was recovered from a human donor with non-small cell lung cancer who had a partial response to radiotherapy plus ipilimumab. Some clones in this sample may be carry-over from other donors' samples. In DNA, the CDR3 is TGTGCCAGCAGGGGAGCTCCCAATCAGCCCCAGCATTTT. Protein product: CASRGAPNQPQHF.